This paragraph covers one TCR beta chain sequence. The target of this receptor is not known. Base qualities are missing; no much larger clone stands one base away. Each clonotype received, on average, 10x coverage in deep resolution sequencing performed on a MiSeq, where the target depth lay between 1 in 1 million and 1 in 200,000 T cells. The immunoSEQ hsTCRB Kit was used to generate the TCR beta libraries. Under the source paper's analysis protocol: The data were analyzed with ImmunoSEQ Analyzer and ImmunoSEQ Data Assistant, and V, D and J gene assignments followed IMGT definitions. Clonality, which ranges from 0 to 1, was calculated by subtracting the normalized Shannon entropy of productive rearrangement frequencies from one. Only overrepresented clonotypes making up at least 0.05% of each patient's repertoire were included in the public clonotype analysis. More than ten repertoires from age-matched healthy donors, obtained from immuneACCESS, served as clonality controls. The source is immuneACCESS, and TCRdb retained only in-frame sequences with V and J called. Part of the clones is not carried over; for the studies checked, unresolved V genes explain less than half of this, and the remainder is unexplained. The V and J calls and the clone size are those of that table, but D and trimming were determined from the DNA. This sample has 110,000 to 150,000 clones in its table, and around 93% of those were observed once. 10% to 13% of the sample is taken by the ten largest.

These data come from a study of cytotoxic CD8 clonotypes in ibrutinib-treated CLL listed by TCRdb under 2021. With regard to the full study: The cohort included some 14 treatment-naive and roughly ten relapsed/refractory patients; 17 were IGHV unmutated. Responses were partial in roughly 24 patients and complete in 2; after median about 5.5 years follow-up, roughly 14 stayed in remission and approximately twelve progressed. Response samples were taken after a median of 12 months on treatment, ranging from roughly 6 to 36 months. On average, each sample yielded some 250,000 productive templates and tens of thousands of productive rearrangements. Of the 90 or so people in the trial, approximately 26 had longitudinal samples available. Cryopreserved peripheral blood mononuclear cells were collected at three points: before therapy, at response, and at either sustained remission or disease progression. Patients were still on ibrutinib when every remission and progressive disease sample was collected.

General study outcomes and caveats: Clonality rose at ibrutinib response, remained stable during sustained remission, and dropped back toward baseline at progression. Public clonotypes were found to be uncommon and were observed to contract or remain stable during treatment; the increase in clonality was shown to reflect expansion of private clonotypes at ibrutinib response. Sustained-remission and progressing patients did not have matched sampling times, and lymph node repertoires were not examined. Baseline clonality was found to be higher than that of age-matched healthy donors and was strongly correlated with circulating CD8+ T-cell counts.

V drops 8 bases and J drops 8 bases, leaving 12 bases in between. The CDR3 starts with the cysteine, ends with the phenylalanine, and has 11 residues. Here the CDR3 DNA is all that survives: 33 bases in frame from base 1. CDR1 and CDR2, looked up from the germline V gene (reference sequence), are SEHNR and FQNEAQ. In light of the paper, this sample's time point label describes: more than 10 months on ibrutinib. For TCR beta library preparation, roughly 2 micrograms of genomic DNA were extracted from the cryopreserved PBMCs. Longitudinal blood samples from CLL patients receiving ibrutinib monotherapy were subjected to high-throughput TCR beta sequencing. The patients were enrolled in a single-center, open-label phase 2 trial of ibrutinib monotherapy.

The TCR was taken from a human donor with chronic lymphocytic leukemia. Material: PBMCs, obtained after 12 months of ibrutinib treatment. The rearrangement combines TRBV7-9 with TRBJ1-1; the D gene cannot be named for sure. The bases read TGTGCCAGCCGCGACCGCAGGGAAGCTTTCTTT. The resulting protein is CASRDRREAFF.